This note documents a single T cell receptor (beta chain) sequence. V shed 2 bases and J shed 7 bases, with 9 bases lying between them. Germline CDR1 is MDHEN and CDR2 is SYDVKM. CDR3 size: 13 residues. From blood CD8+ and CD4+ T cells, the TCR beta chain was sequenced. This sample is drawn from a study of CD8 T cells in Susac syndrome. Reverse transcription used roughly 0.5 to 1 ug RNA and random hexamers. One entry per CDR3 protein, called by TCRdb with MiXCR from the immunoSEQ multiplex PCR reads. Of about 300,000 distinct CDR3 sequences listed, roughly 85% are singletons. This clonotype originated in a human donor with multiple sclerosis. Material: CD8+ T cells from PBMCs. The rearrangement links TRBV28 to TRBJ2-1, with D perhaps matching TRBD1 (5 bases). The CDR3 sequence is CASSLGARNEQFF. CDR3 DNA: TGTGCCAGCAGTTTAGGGGCTCGGAATGAGCAGTTCTTC.